The 2 T cell receptor beta chains reported below all come from one sample, sequenced in a study of T cell changes during pregnancy in multiple sclerosis. The method was immunoSEQ multiplex PCR; TCRdb's version includes in-frame clones alone and lacks a portion of them. The sample includes approximately 88,000 clones, roughly 93% of them seen just once. The sequenced sample was peripheral blood, obtained in the first trimester of pregnancy. The receptor set was obtained from a female donor with multiple sclerosis, enrolled in a pregnancy study.

This rearrangement joins TRBV19 to TRBJ2-1; 10 bases map to TRBD2. Germline V gives CDR1 LNHDA, CDR2 SQIVND (reference sequence). CDR3 length: 15 amino acids. V shed 6 bases and J 3 bases; nucleotides not matched to a gene: 5. CDR3 region: CASSPSGGYYNEQFF. In nucleotides, the CDR3 is TGTGCCAGTAGCCCTAGCGGGGGATACTACAATGAGCAGTTCTTC.

This clone has only a few counts. This chain connects TRBV9 to TRBJ1-1; D is ambiguous. The germline V gene encodes CDR1 SGDLS and CDR2 YYNGEE. The V gene lost 4 bases and the J gene lost 3 bases, with 10 bases spanning the gap. The CDR3 length is 13 residues. CDR3 bases: TGTGCCAGCAGCCCCGGGATCTACACTGAAGCTTTCTTT. This sequence encodes CASSPGIYTEAFF.